This is a list of T cell receptor beta chains from one sample in a study of blood T cell repertoires in COVID-19. Using immunoSEQ multiplex PCR, the repertoire was profiled, and TCRdb retains in-frame clones only, with some absent. This sample carries some 40,000 clones, about nine tenths of them seen once, and the ten largest clones take around 5.1%. The sample consisted of peripheral blood. The source of these receptors is a woman aged 80 or over with acute or convalescent COVID-19. The CDR3 runs from the conserved cysteine through the conserved F or W.

j_call: TRBJ1-1; v_call: TRBV6-5; cdr3_aa: CASIDRGGGTEAFF
j_call: TRBJ1-1; v_call: TRBV6-5; cdr3_aa: CASSYSKTGSTEAFF
j_call: TRBJ2-5; v_call: TRBV7-3; cdr3_aa: CASSAGTKETQYF
j_call: TRBJ2-7; v_call: TRBV30; cdr3_aa: CAWGGDPYEQYF
j_call: TRBJ2-1; v_call: TRBV28; cdr3_aa: CASTPPRRRGPRYNEQFF
j_call: TRBJ1-2; v_call: TRBV19; cdr3_aa: CASTRTGLNYGYTF
j_call: TRBJ1-3; v_call: TRBV6-6; cdr3_aa: CASSGGQGNTIYF
j_call: TRBJ2-1; v_call: TRBV7-9; cdr3_aa: CASSDPGTRGVGGEQFF
j_call: TRBJ2-5; v_call: TRBV29-1; cdr3_aa: CSVAGTGWETQYF
j_call: TRBJ1-1; v_call: TRBV4-1; cdr3_aa: CASSQDRRQVRTEAFF
j_call: TRBJ2-2; v_call: TRBV18; cdr3_aa: CASSPRSPSNRAGYAELFF
j_call: TRBJ2-3; v_call: TRBV5-4; cdr3_aa: CASRAGTGSTDTQYF
j_call: TRBJ2-3; v_call: TRBV6-5; cdr3_aa: CASSERGGTDTQYF
j_call: TRBJ1-5; v_call: TRBV15; cdr3_aa: CATSRPNQPQHF
j_call: TRBJ2-5; v_call: TRBV20-1; cdr3_aa: CSASSAGKETQYF
j_call: TRBJ1-2; v_call: TRBV5-5; cdr3_aa: CASSSSPPRESYTF
j_call: TRBJ1-1; v_call: TRBV5-4; cdr3_aa: CASSPGWQGAGTEAFF
j_call: TRBJ1-1; v_call: TRBV2; cdr3_aa: CASQGASRRTEAFF
j_call: TRBJ1-1; v_call: TRBV18; cdr3_aa: CASSPPGGAGNTEAFF
j_call: TRBJ2-7; v_call: TRBV15; cdr3_aa: CATSKGEWGEQYF
j_call: TRBJ2-5; v_call: TRBV7-9; cdr3_aa: CASSPTGWSETQYF
j_call: TRBJ1-6; v_call: TRBV19; cdr3_aa: CASSTAGAEHLSSYNSPLHF
j_call: TRBJ2-5; v_call: TRBV5-8; cdr3_aa: CASSRGQANSQETQYF
j_call: TRBJ2-5; v_call: TRBV5-1; cdr3_aa: CASSLAPGDGQGETQYF
j_call: TRBJ2-2; v_call: TRBV5-1; cdr3_aa: CASSLAGRGNTGELFF
j_call: TRBJ1-6; v_call: TRBV4-3; cdr3_aa: CASSQGRDSRNSPLHF
j_call: TRBJ2-7; v_call: TRBV5-4; cdr3_aa: CASSLAGGRGDEQYF
j_call: TRBJ2-5; v_call: TRBV6-4; cdr3_aa: CASSGLAGGPQETQYF
j_call: TRBJ2-7; v_call: TRBV7-9; cdr3_aa: CASSYRDRAYEQYF
j_call: TRBJ2-2; v_call: TRBV15; cdr3_aa: CATSRVTGGGSGTTGELFF
j_call: TRBJ1-1; v_call: TRBV25-1; cdr3_aa: CASSSETGDTEAFF
j_call: TRBJ2-7; v_call: TRBV2; cdr3_aa: CASRNWGGREQYF
j_call: TRBJ2-1; v_call: TRBV7-3; cdr3_aa: CASSLTFDRVYNEQFF
j_call: TRBJ1-1; v_call: TRBV10-3; cdr3_aa: CAISELATGDTEAFF
j_call: TRBJ1-3; v_call: TRBV5-4; cdr3_aa: CASSLGGTSGNTIYF
j_call: TRBJ2-7; v_call: TRBV5-1; cdr3_aa: CASSLVGGSTYEQYF
j_call: TRBJ1-3; v_call: TRBV12-3/TRBV12-4; cdr3_aa: CASCGKRGNTIYF
j_call: TRBJ1-6; v_call: TRBV3-1/TRBV3-2; cdr3_aa: CASSFRGALDNSPLHF
j_call: TRBJ1-1; v_call: TRBV9; cdr3_aa: CASSVVGQRNTEAFF
j_call: TRBJ1-2; v_call: TRBV9; cdr3_aa: CASSVARGRGYTF
j_call: TRBJ2-2; v_call: TRBV9; cdr3_aa: CASSVGLAQNTGELFF
j_call: TRBJ1-1; v_call: TRBV6-1; cdr3_aa: CASSELPPGTGRLVF
j_call: TRBJ2-3; v_call: TRBV7-2; cdr3_aa: CASSLESRDTQYF
j_call: TRBJ2-3; v_call: TRBV29-1; cdr3_aa: CSVKTSTDTQYF
j_call: TRBJ2-3; v_call: TRBV3-1/TRBV3-2; cdr3_aa: CASSQGAGGRTDTQYF
j_call: TRBJ1-1; v_call: TRBV2; cdr3_aa: CASRGEGGTEAFF
j_call: TRBJ2-3; v_call: TRBV7-3; cdr3_aa: CASSLGSGGTDTQYF
j_call: TRBJ1-4; v_call: TRBV28; cdr3_aa: CASSTYANEKLFF
j_call: TRBJ1-5; v_call: TRBV30; cdr3_aa: CAWSLGDNQPQHF
j_call: TRBJ1-1; v_call: TRBV5-4; cdr3_aa: CASSWDRGLTEAFF
j_call: TRBJ2-5; v_call: TRBV2; cdr3_aa: CASSQSPGGPETQYF
j_call: TRBJ1-3; v_call: TRBV7-8; cdr3_aa: CASSLEDRRGGNTIYF